Listed below are T cell receptor beta chains from one sample, sequenced in a study of cytomegalovirus exposure and HLA in healthy donors. Method: immunoSEQ multiplex PCR; TCRdb's copy keeps in-frame clones and lacks some. The data show around 130,000 clones, about 90% seen once. The source material was PBMCs. The origin of the receptors is a man in his thirties or forties in good health and CMV-seronegative. The CDR3 runs from the conserved cysteine through the conserved F or W. The order of the fields is D gene, clone size, J gene, V gene, CDR3 protein, CDR3 DNA. The D gene is left open where the match is weak. Expanded clones are given a class, and other clones once, few, many or no size at all.

TRBD2,-,TRBJ2-1,TRBV10-3,CAISEWIYALAGGHEQFF,TGTGCCATCAGTGAGTGGATTTACGCACTAGCGGGGGGCCATGAGCAGTTCTTC
TRBD1,once,TRBJ1-3,TRBV4-2,CASSHPQGNTIYF,TGTGCCAGCAGCCATCCACAGGGGAACACCATATATTTT
-,-,TRBJ2-7,TRBV14,CASSPGTSYEQYF,TGTGCCAGCAGCCCCGGGACATCTTACGAGCAGTACTTC
-,-,TRBJ2-2,TRBV9,CASSVDPSDTGELFF,TGTGCCAGCAGCGTAGATCCCTCGGACACCGGGGAGCTGTTTTTT
-,-,TRBJ1-6,TRBV4-3,CASSQTSGRLLPSNSPLHF,TGCGCCAGCAGCCAGACCTCGGGAAGGCTGCTACCGTCGAATTCACCCCTCCACTTT
-,-,TRBJ1-5,TRBV7-8,CASSLALRGQPQHF,TGTGCCAGCAGCTTAGCGTTGCGGGGGCAGCCCCAGCATTTT
TRBD2,-,TRBJ2-2,TRBV9,CASSVSLLLAGGSTGELFF,TGTGCCAGCAGCGTATCCCTCCTACTAGCGGGGGGTTCCACCGGGGAGCTGTTTTTT
-,-,TRBJ2-3,TRBV7-9,CASSLWGRASTDTQYF,TGTGCCAGCAGCTTATGGGGCAGAGCTAGCACAGATACGCAGTATTTT
-,-,TRBJ1-2,TRBV11-1,CASSSTALDVGENYGYTF,TGTGCCAGCAGCTCAACGGCCCTAGACGTAGGGGAAAACTATGGCTACACCTTC
-,-,TRBJ1-1,TRBV5-1,CASSLAPGNTEAFF,TGCGCCAGCAGCTTGGCCCCAGGGAACACTGAAGCTTTCTTT
TRBD2,-,TRBJ2-5,TRBV6-1,CASSEATSGVETQYF,TGTGCCAGCAGTGAAGCGACTAGCGGGGTAGAGACCCAGTACTTC
TRBD1,-,TRBJ1-1,TRBV5-1,CASSLLGQLNTEAFF,TGCGCCAGCAGCCTCCTGGGACAGTTGAACACTGAAGCTTTCTTT
-,-,TRBJ1-1,TRBV6-1,CASRAGPRNTEAFF,TGTGCCAGCAGAGCGGGACCGAGAAACACTGAAGCTTTCTTT
TRBD1,-,TRBJ2-5,TRBV4-2,CASSQLTHTGGLEETQYF,TGTGCCAGCAGCCAACTAACCCACACAGGGGGTTTGGAAGAGACCCAGTACTTC
TRBD1,-,TRBJ1-4,TRBV9,CASSSDRPNEKLFF,TGTGCCAGCAGCTCGGACAGGCCTAATGAAAAACTGTTTTTT
TRBD2,-,TRBJ2-3,TRBV6-5,CASSSSGATDTQYF,TGTGCCAGCAGTTCTAGCGGGGCAACAGATACGCAGTATTTT
-,-,TRBJ1-2,TRBV19,CASSIFIGRTAYGYTF,TGTGCCAGTAGTATTTTTATTGGGCGGACAGCGTATGGCTACACCTTC
TRBD2,-,TRBJ2-2,TRBV28,CASSSPTSGDLTGELFF,TGTGCCAGCAGTTCTCCGACTAGCGGGGACCTCACCGGGGAGCTGTTTTTT
-,-,TRBJ2-3,TRBV18,CASSALREDTQYF,TGTGCCAGCTCAGCCCTGAGGGAAGATACGCAGTATTTT
TRBD1,-,TRBJ2-3,TRBV7-9,CAGGTGATDTQYF,TGTGCCGGGGGGACAGGGGCCACAGATACGCAGTATTTT
TRBD1,-,TRBJ1-3,TRBV7-9,CASSNPGQGVDGNTIYF,TGTGCCAGCAGCAACCCTGGACAGGGTGTCGACGGAAACACCATATATTTT
TRBD1,once,TRBJ2-2,TRBV19,CASSVQGVSGELFF,TGTGCCAGTAGTGTCCAGGGGGTCTCCGGGGAGCTGTTTTTT
TRBD1,-,TRBJ1-1,TRBV15,CATSWGDRDNTEAFF,TGTGCCACCAGCTGGGGGGACAGGGATAACACTGAAGCTTTCTTT
TRBD1,-,TRBJ1-5,TRBV2,CASRDGQAHQPQHF,TGTGCCAGCAGGGACGGACAGGCACACCAGCCCCAGCATTTT
-,-,TRBJ2-7,TRBV11-3,CASSLAPGNSYEQYF,TGTGCCAGCAGCTTAGCCCCCGGGAACTCCTACGAGCAGTACTTC
TRBD1,once,TRBJ1-2,TRBV7-6,CASSLEQGGGYTF,TGTGCCAGCAGCTTAGAACAGGGGGGTGGCTACACCTTC
TRBD2,-,TRBJ2-1,TRBV4-1,CASSQDVTSGGVQGQFF,TGCGCCAGCAGCCAAGATGTGACTAGCGGGGGGGTCCAGGGGCAGTTCTTC
-,-,TRBJ1-2,TRBV7-2,CASSLVRVGYGYTF,TGTGCCAGCAGCTTAGTCAGGGTTGGGTATGGCTACACCTTC